The present T cell receptor beta chain was sequenced within a study of T cells after posttransplantation cyclophosphamide. Study-level points and caveats: Blood and skin or GI T cell repertoires showed limited TRB overlap.

This clone has ten or more counts. What it binds is not known. The table came from immunoSEQ multiplex PCR; TCRdb's copy has only in-frame clones and leaves some out. There are about 34,000 clones in the sample, none observed a single time. Sequencing input: PBMCs. This clonotype originated in a woman between 50 and 59 years old in good health and a related stem cell transplant donor.

The CDR3 coding sequence is TGTGCCACCAGCAGAGATGTGCGGTATGGCTACACCTTC. This gives the protein CATSRDVRYGYTF. The chain employs TRBV15 and TRBJ1-2; D is unresolved. V gave up 0 bases and J gave up 5 bases, with 7 bases separating them. Germline V gene data show CDR1 as LNHNV and CDR2 as YYDKDF (reference sequence). There are 13 residues in the CDR3.